This TCR beta chain was sequenced in a study of beta chain features in type 1 diabetes. With V trimmed by 3 bases and J by 5 bases, 3 bases remained unmatched. The length of the CDR3 is 13 residues. Germline-derived CDR1 and CDR2 are LNHDA and SQIVND (reference sequence). Reverse transcription of all isolated RNA meant that expressed TCRB transcripts were sequenced. TCRdb's table, derived via immunoSEQ multiplex PCR, lists solely in-frame clones and lacks some. The top ten clones hold 0.02% to 0.025% of a sample with 900,000 or so clones, 15% to 20% of them seen once. The sequencing sample was made of naive CD4+ T cells from blood. The source is a woman aged 18-35 years in good health. The J gene is TRBJ1-2, the V gene TRBV19; TRBD1 matches at 7 bases. The CDR3 DNA is TGTGCCAGTAGTATGGCAGGGGGTTATGGCTACACCTTC. This sequence encodes CASSMAGGYGYTF. The whole variable domain, remainder taken from reference TRBV19 and TRBJ1-2, is DGGITQSPKYLFRKEGQNVTLSCEQNLNHDAMYWYRQDPGQGLRLIYYSQIVNDFQKGDIAEGYSVSREKKESFPLTVTSAQKNPTAFYLCASSMAGGYGYTFGSGTRLTVV.